This TCR beta chain is drawn from a study of T cell changes during pregnancy in multiple sclerosis. Assay used: immunoSEQ multiplex PCR; TCRdb lists only in-frame clones, some missing. The table lists over 35,000 clones, over 80% of them singletons, with roughly 0.45% in the top ten. This CDR3 is built from 18 residues. From germline, CDR1 is SGDLS and CDR2 YYNGEE. V lost 4 bases to trimming and J lost 2 bases; unmatched junction nucleotides: 10. This receptor was taken from a female donor in good health, enrolled as a control in a pregnancy study. The chain combines TRBV9 with TRBJ2-3, with TRBD2 matching 13 bases. Sequenced material: CD4+ T cells from peripheral blood mononuclear cells, taken in the third trimester of pregnancy. CDR3 sequence: CASSTEGTSGAYTDTQYF. As DNA, the CDR3 is TGTGCCAGCAGCACAGAAGGGACTAGCGGGGCTTACACAGATACGCAGTATTTT.